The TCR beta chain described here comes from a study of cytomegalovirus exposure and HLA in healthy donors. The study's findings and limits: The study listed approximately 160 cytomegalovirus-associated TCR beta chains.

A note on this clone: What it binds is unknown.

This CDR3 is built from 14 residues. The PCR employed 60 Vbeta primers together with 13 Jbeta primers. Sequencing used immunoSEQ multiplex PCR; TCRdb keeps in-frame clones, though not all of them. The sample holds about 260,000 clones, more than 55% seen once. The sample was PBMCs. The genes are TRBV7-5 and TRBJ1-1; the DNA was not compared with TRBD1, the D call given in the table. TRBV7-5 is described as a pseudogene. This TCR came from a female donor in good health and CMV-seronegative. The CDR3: CVRSPRGLNTEAFF. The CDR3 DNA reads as TGTGTCAGAAGCCCCAGGGGGCTGAACACTGAAGCTTTCTTT.